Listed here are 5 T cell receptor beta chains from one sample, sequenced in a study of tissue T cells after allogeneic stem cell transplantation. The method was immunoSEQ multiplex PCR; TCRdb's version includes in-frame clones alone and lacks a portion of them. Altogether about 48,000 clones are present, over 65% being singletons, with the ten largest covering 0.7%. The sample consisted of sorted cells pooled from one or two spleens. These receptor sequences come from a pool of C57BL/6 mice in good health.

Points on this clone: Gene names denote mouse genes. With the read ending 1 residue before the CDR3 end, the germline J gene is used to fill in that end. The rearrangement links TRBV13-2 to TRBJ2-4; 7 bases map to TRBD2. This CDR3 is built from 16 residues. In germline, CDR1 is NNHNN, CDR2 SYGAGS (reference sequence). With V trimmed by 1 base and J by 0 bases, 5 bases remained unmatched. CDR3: CASGDSAGGSQNTLYF. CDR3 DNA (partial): TGTGCCAGCGGTGATTCGGCTGGGGGTAGTCAAAACACCTTGTAC.

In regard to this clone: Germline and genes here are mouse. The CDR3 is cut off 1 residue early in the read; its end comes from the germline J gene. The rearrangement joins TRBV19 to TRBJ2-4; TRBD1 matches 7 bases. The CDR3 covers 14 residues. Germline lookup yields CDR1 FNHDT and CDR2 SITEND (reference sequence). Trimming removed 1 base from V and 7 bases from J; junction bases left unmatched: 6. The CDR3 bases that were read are TGTGCCAGCAGTATAACAGGGGCGGGAGACACCTTGTAC. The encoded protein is CASSITGAGDTLY. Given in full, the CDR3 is CASSITGAGDTLYF.

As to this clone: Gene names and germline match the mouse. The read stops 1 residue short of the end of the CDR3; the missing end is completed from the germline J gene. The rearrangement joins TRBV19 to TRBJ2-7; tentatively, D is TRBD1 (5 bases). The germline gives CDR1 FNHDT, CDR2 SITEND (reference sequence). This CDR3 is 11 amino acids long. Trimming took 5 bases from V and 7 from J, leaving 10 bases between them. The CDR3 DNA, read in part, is TGTGCCAGCAGAAGGGGTTTCGAACAGTAC. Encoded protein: CASRRGFEQY. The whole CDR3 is CASRRGFEQYF.

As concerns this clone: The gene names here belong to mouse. The sequenced CDR3 bases are TGCACCTGCAGTGCCGGACAGGGGGAGAACACAGAAGTCTTC. Protein sequence: CTCSAGQGENTEVF. The CDR3 in full is CTCSAGQGENTEVFF. The chain is built from TRBV1 and TRBJ1-1; TRBD1 aligns across 10 bases. The CDR3 end lies 1 residue beyond the end of the read and is filled in from the germline J gene. The germline V gene has CDR1 NSQYPW and CDR2 LRSPGD (reference sequence). The CDR3 covers 15 residues. The ends lost 3 bases at V and 0 bases at J; junction bases unmatched: 1.

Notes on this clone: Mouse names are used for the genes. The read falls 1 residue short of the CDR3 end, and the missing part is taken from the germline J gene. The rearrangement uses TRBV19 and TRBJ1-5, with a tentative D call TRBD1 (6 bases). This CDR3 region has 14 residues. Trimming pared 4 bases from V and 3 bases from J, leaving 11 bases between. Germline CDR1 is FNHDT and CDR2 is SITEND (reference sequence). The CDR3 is CASSFRGGNQAPLF. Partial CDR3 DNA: TGTGCCAGCAGTTTCAGGGGAGGCAACCAGGCTCCGCTT.